A single T cell receptor beta chain is shown here with its context. Its antigen is not identified. This entry belongs to a study of cytomegalovirus exposure and HLA in healthy donors. Study findings and constraints: According to a subsequent analysis, TCR clusters from the first cohort were inclined to appear together in the roughly 120 validation repertoires.

CDR3 length: 15 amino acids. The V gene's germline CDR1 is MNHNS and CDR2 SASEGT. V lost 6 bases, J lost 8 bases, and 8 bases stayed unmatched. Measured with immunoSEQ multiplex PCR; TCRdb has only the in-frame clones, and not every one. Of some 76,000 clones in the sample, about 95% were seen once. The sample consisted of PBMCs. The chain couples TRBV6-1 to TRBJ2-1; the match to TRBD2 covers 12 bases. This receptor was obtained from a woman aged 18 to 35 in good health and CMV-seronegative. The CDR3 reads CASSETSGGGDEQFF. CDR3 nucleotides: TGTGCCAGCAGCGAGACTAGCGGGGGAGGTGATGAGCAGTTCTTC.